The next 28 T cell receptor beta chains were all read from a single sample in a study of Ad26.COV2.S vaccination and SARS-CoV-2 variants. Stated treatment: roughly 20 received Ad26.COV2.S at low or high dose, single or two shots; about 5 received placebo; per-sample allocation not given. At day 63 after the first vaccine or placebo injection, samples were drawn. The protocol was immunoSEQ multiplex PCR, while the TCRdb copy is restricted to in-frame clones and leaves out a portion. The table records around 450,000 clones, about 89% of them present only once. The sequencing used peripheral blood, collected in a trial of Ad26.COV2.S vaccine versus placebo. The receptors stem from a person between 18 and 60 years old who received the Ad26.COV2.S COVID-19 vaccine or a placebo.

The gene calls are TRBV19 and TRBJ2-3; D remains ambiguous. Germline values: CDR1 LNHDA, CDR2 SQIVND (reference sequence). V lost 6 bases and J lost 5, with 12 bases in between. CDR3 size: 13 residues. This chain's CDR3 is CASSKQIQDTQYF. CDR3 DNA: TGTGCCAGTAGCAAACAGATTCAAGATACGCAGTATTTT.

The rearrangement joins TRBV18 to TRBJ2-2, with D possibly TRBD2 on 6 matching bases. Trimming cost V 5 bases and J 0 bases, with 7 bases left between them. Germline CDR1 KGHSH, CDR2 LQKENI. This CDR3 is built from 14 residues. The CDR3 protein is CASSSGANTGELFF. The CDR3 nucleotides read TGTGCCAGCTCATCGGGAGCGAACACCGGGGAGCTGTTTTTT.

The CDR3 bases are TGTGCCAGCAGTTACAAGCCCACTGAAGCTTTCTTT. It translates to CASSYKPTEAFF. The rearrangement links TRBV6-6 to TRBJ1-1; D is unresolved. Trimming cost V 2 bases and J 4 bases, with 5 bases left between them. Per germline, CDR1 MNHNY and CDR2 SVGAGI (reference sequence). This CDR3 has 12 amino acids.

The chain couples TRBV28 to TRBJ1-5; D remains unclear. CDR1 is MDHEN and CDR2 is SYDVKM in the germline V gene. Trimming shortened V by 6 bases and J by 0 bases, and 18 bases separated the two germline ends. This CDR3 has 17 amino acids. CDR3 sequence reads: CASSSLTRRSSNQPQHF. The DNA of the CDR3 is TGTGCCAGCAGCTCCTTAACCCGACGTAGTAGCAATCAGCCCCAGCATTTT. The entire variable domain, with the rest obtained from reference TRBV28 and TRBJ1-5, is as follows: DVKVTQSSRYLVKRTGEKVFLECVQDMDHENMFWYRQDPGLGLRLIYFSYDVKMKEKGDIPEGYSVSREKKERFSLILESASTNQTSMYLCASSSLTRRSSNQPQHFGDGTRLSIL.

The rearrangement joins TRBV4-1 to TRBJ1-5; 9 bases line up with TRBD1. This CDR3 is built from 14 residues. The germline gives CDR1 MGHRA, CDR2 YSYEKL. V gave up 8 bases and J gave up 6 bases; unmatched junction bases: 8. CDR3 residues: CASSGTGPSQPQHF. The CDR3 DNA reads TGCGCCAGCTCCGGGACAGGGCCGTCTCAGCCCCAGCATTTT.

CDR3 sequence (DNA): TGTGCCACCATTGGGGTAAAGGGGGCGCGGAACTATGGCTACACCTTC. Translation gives CATIGVKGARNYGYTF. The V gene is TRBV27, the J gene TRBJ1-2; 7 nucleotides agree with TRBD1. The CDR3 has 16 amino acids. Germline lookup yields CDR1 MNHEY and CDR2 SMNVEV (reference sequence). After removal of 10 bases from V and 2 bases from J, the junction contained 16 bases not matched to a gene.

The chain is built from TRBV2 and TRBJ2-1; 8 nucleotides match TRBD2. The CDR3 consists of 15 residues. V lost 4 bases and J lost 2; bases outside the gene matches: 4. Germline assignment: CDR1 SNHLY and CDR2 FYNNEI. CDR3 amino acids: CASSAGRGAYNEQFF. CDR3 in DNA: TGTGCCAGCAGTGCCGGGCGGGGGGCCTACAATGAGCAGTTCTTC.

The chain couples TRBV18 to TRBJ1-2, with D perhaps TRBD1 (6 bases). The CDR3 runs 15 residues. Germline V lookup: CDR1 KGHSH, CDR2 LQKENI. Deletions cut 1 base from V and 0 bases from J, with 9 bases between. CDR3: CASSPRGATNYGYTF. CDR3 coding DNA: TGTGCCAGCTCACCACGGGGGGCGACTAACTATGGCTACACCTTC. The full variable domain, completed using reference TRBV18 and TRBJ1-2, is NAGVMQNPRHLVRRRGQEARLRCSPMKGHSHVYWYRQLPEEGLKFMVYLQKENIIDESGMPKERFSAEFPKEGPSILRIQQVVRGDSAAYFCASSPRGATNYGYTFGSGTRLTVV.

The rearrangement joins TRBV6-5 to TRBJ1-5; no reliable D call. CDR3 length: 15 amino acids. Between the trimmed V and J ends, which lost 5 bases and 7 bases, there was a span of 18 bases. Germline V gene lookup returns CDR1 MNHEY and CDR2 SVGAGI. The CDR3 here is CASSPSRGRRQPQHF. In nucleotides, the CDR3 is TGTGCCAGCAGTCCTAGTCGAGGCCGGAGGCAGCCCCAGCATTTT.

The rearrangement uses TRBV19 and TRBJ1-6, with 7 bases fitting TRBD1. This CDR3 region has 19 residues. The germline gives CDR1 LNHDA, CDR2 SQIVND (reference sequence). Trimming at V came to 6 bases and at J to 9 bases, leaving 23 bases not matched to a gene. In nucleotides, the CDR3 is TGTGCCAGTAGGGGCTCCGGGACAGTAAACAGTAGGAGAGGTTCACCCCTCCACTTT. Translated, it gives CASRGSGTVNSRRGSPLHF.

This clone was seen only a few times. V is TRBV12-5 and J is TRBJ2-7; a weak D match, TRBD1 (6 bases). Germline CDR1 and CDR2: LGHNT and FRNRAP. V shed 3 bases and J shed 2 bases, with 20 bases lying between them. The CDR3 spans 17 residues. CDR3 in amino acids: CASGFWIDDRTTYEQYF. The CDR3 region has the DNA TGTGCTAGTGGTTTCTGGATCGATGACAGGACCACCTACGAGCAGTACTTC.

This chain links TRBV4-1 with TRBJ2-7; the match to TRBD2 covers 7 bases. With V trimmed by 1 base and J by 6 bases, 6 bases remained unmatched. Per the germline V gene, CDR1 is MGHRA and CDR2 is YSYEKL. This CDR3 is 14 amino acids long. CDR3 bases: TGCGCCAGCAGCCAAGTGGGTGGCGGGGGCGAGCAGTACTTC. It translates to CASSQVGGGGEQYF.

The genes are TRBV7-2 and TRBJ2-7; D is tentatively TRBD1 or TRBD2 (5 bases each). CDR3 length equals 14 residues. Trimming pared 5 bases from V and 0 bases from J, leaving 11 bases between. Germline V lookup: CDR1 SGHTA, CDR2 FQGNSA. This CDR3 reads CASSPGTVSYEQYF. Here the CDR3 DNA reads TGTGCCAGCAGCCCCGGGACCGTCTCCTACGAGCAGTACTTC.

In this sample, this clone turned up once. The chain is built from TRBV2 and TRBJ1-2; D may be TRBD1 (5 bases). The CDR3 consists of 12 residues. V gave up 4 bases and J gave up 3 bases, with 6 bases separating them. Germline V gives CDR1 SNHLY, CDR2 FYNNEI. The DNA of the CDR3 is TGTGCCAGCAGTGTGACAGACTATGGCTACACCTTC. This gives the protein CASSVTDYGYTF.

V is TRBV28 and J is TRBJ2-7; 8 bases align to TRBD1. The V gene's germline CDR1 is MDHEN and CDR2 SYDVKM. The CDR3 is 18 amino acids. Losses at the gene ends were 6 bases for V and 0 bases for J; bases not matched to a gene: 16. Here the CDR3 reads CASRWAVSGQVSSYEQYF. The CDR3 DNA reads TGTGCCAGCAGATGGGCCGTTTCGGGACAGGTGAGCTCCTACGAGCAGTACTTC.

The V call is TRBV2, the J call TRBJ2-2; unclear D gene. The V gene lost 4 bases and the J gene lost 6 bases, with 9 bases spanning the gap. The CDR3 runs to 13 residues. The germline V gene encodes CDR1 SNHLY and CDR2 FYNNEI. The CDR3 loop is CASSVEGAGELFF. CDR3 nucleotides: TGTGCCAGCAGTGTTGAAGGAGCCGGGGAGCTGTTTTTT.

The rearrangement uses TRBV14 and TRBJ2-5; no reliable D call. CDR3 length: 14 residues. Trimming took off 1 base at V and 3 bases at J, with 9 bases between the two ends. CDR1 is SGHDN, CDR2 FVKESK, per germline. The CDR3 nucleotides are TGTGCCAGCAGCCAAGTCAGACGGGAAGAGACCCAGTACTTC. It codes for CASSQVRREETQYF.

The chain recombines TRBV6-5 with TRBJ1-4; D perhaps matches TRBD1 (5 bases). CDR3 length: 16 residues. Trimming removed 0 bases from V and 6 bases from J, with 14 bases in between. Germline values: CDR1 MNHEY, CDR2 SVGAGI. The CDR3 DNA follows: TGTGCCAGCAGTTACTCCCGGCAGGGACGGGATGAAAAACTGTTTTTT. Translating gives CASSYSRQGRDEKLFF.

V and J are TRBV10-3 and TRBJ2-7, with D perhaps given as TRBD1 or TRBD2 (6 bases each). Germline V gives CDR1 ENHRY, CDR2 SYGVKD. The CDR3 extends over 17 amino acids. V gave up 3 bases and J gave up 0 bases, with 18 bases separating them. The CDR3 bases are TGTGCCATCAGTGAAAGTCTGGTCGGGGGCCGCTCCTACGAGCAGTACTTC. Translated, it gives CAISESLVGGRSYEQYF.

The chain links TRBV4-3 to TRBJ2-1; 16 bases fit TRBD2. CDR3 size: 16 residues. CDR1 and CDR2 from the germline V gene are LGHNA and YSLEER. V trimming: 5 bases; J trimming: 9 bases; junction bases outside the gene matches: 7. CDR3 sequence (DNA): TGCGCCAGCAGCGCGGGACTAGCGGGGGGGCCTGGTGAGCAGTTCTTC. Residues: CASSAGLAGGPGEQFF.

This clone was observed once. The chain carries TRBV6-5 and TRBJ1-3; D not certain. Germline values: CDR1 MNHEY, CDR2 SVGAGI. The ends were cut back, 7 bases at V and 4 bases at J, with 5 bases in the middle. The CDR3 has 11 residues. CDR3 sequence (DNA): TGTGCCAGCATCCAAGGAAACACCATATATTTT. This sequence encodes CASIQGNTIYF.

The V call is TRBV5-6, the J call TRBJ1-4; 8 bases line up with TRBD1. V shed 0 bases, J shed 5 bases, and the junction held 6 bases outside the gene matches. In germline, CDR1 is SGHDT, CDR2 YYEEEE. The CDR3 extends over 16 amino acids. Written as DNA, the CDR3 is TGTGCCAGCAGCTTGGGGCCCGGGACAGGCAATGAAAAACTGTTTTTT. Its translation is CASSLGPGTGNEKLFF.

The chain uses TRBV11-2 and TRBJ2-5; 9 bases are a match to TRBD1. V dropped 6 bases and J dropped 5; count of bases not matched to a gene: 19. Germline values: CDR1 SGHAT, CDR2 FQNNGV. The CDR3 extends over 18 amino acids. As DNA, the CDR3 is TGTGCCAGCAGTCTACCGGGACAGGGCTACCTACAAGATGAGACCCAGTACTTC. This encodes CASSLPGQGYLQDETQYF.

V gene TRBV7-9 combines with J gene TRBJ2-5; D not certain. V was pared by 8 bases and J by 4 bases, with 11 bases between. The germline V gene encodes CDR1 SEHNR and CDR2 FQNEAQ (reference sequence). CDR3 size: 12 residues. CDR3 DNA: TGTGCCAGCGCGGCCACCGGAGAGACCCAGTACTTC. Translated: CASAATGETQYF.

The rearrangement joins TRBV6-1 to TRBJ1-2, with 9 bases that match TRBD1. The CDR3 covers 14 residues. Germline lookup yields CDR1 MNHNS and CDR2 SASEGT. J gave up 4 bases and V 5 bases, and 5 bases lay outside the gene matches. The CDR3 loop reads CASSYGQGTYGYTF. CDR3 nucleotide sequence: TGTGCCAGCAGTTATGGACAGGGGACCTATGGCTACACCTTC.

The J gene is TRBJ2-7, the V gene TRBV4-1, with 9 bases that match TRBD1. V was clipped by 3 bases and J by 2 bases; unmatched bases: 5. The CDR3 sequence is 15 residues long. In germline, CDR1 is MGHRA, CDR2 YSYEKL. Written as DNA, the CDR3 is TGCGCCAGCAGCCAGATGGGACAGGGTCCCTACGAGCAGTACTTC. Translated: CASSQMGQGPYEQYF.

The chain uses TRBV29-1 and TRBJ1-1; no reliable D call. CDR3 length: 10 residues. Germline V CDR1 and CDR2: SQVTM, ANQGSEA. Trimming removed 4 bases from V and 5 bases from J, with 5 bases in between. CDR3 in amino acids: CSVGNTEAFF. DNA for the CDR3: TGCAGCGTTGGTAATACTGAAGCTTTCTTT.

The gene calls are TRBV28 and TRBJ1-4, with 7 bases identical to TRBD1. The germline V gene has CDR1 MDHEN and CDR2 SYDVKM. This CDR3 spans 14 amino acids. Losses at the gene ends were 4 bases for V and 8 bases for J; bases not matched to a gene: 7. CDR3 amino acids: CASSSGQEGEKLFF. The CDR3 DNA follows: TGTGCCAGCAGTTCAGGACAGGAGGGGGAAAAACTGTTTTTT.